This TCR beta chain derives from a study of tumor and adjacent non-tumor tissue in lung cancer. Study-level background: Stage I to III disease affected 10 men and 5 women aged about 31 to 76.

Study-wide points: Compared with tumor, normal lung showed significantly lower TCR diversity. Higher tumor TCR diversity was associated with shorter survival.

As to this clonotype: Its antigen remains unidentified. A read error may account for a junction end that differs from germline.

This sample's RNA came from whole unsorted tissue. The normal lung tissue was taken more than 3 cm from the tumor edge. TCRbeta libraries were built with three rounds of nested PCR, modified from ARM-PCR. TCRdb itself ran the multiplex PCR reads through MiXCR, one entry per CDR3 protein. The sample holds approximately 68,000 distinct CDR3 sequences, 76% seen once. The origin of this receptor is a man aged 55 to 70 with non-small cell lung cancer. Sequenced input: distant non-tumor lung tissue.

CDR3 sequence: CASSLGILAGYNGQFF. The CDR3, as DNA: TGTGCCAGTAGCCTAGGTATACTAGCGGGCTACAATGGGCAGTTCTTC. This chain joins TRBV11-1 and TRBJ2-1; 9 bases agree with TRBD2. The length of the CDR3 is 16 residues. From germline, CDR1 is SGHAT and CDR2 FQDESV (reference sequence).